This T cell receptor (beta chain) was sequenced in a study of T cells in Graves' hyperthyroidism and ophthalmopathy (dated by TCRdb to about 2019). Some background on the complete study: Peripheral blood was sampled at the time of initial diagnosis, prior to any treatment. To identify distinguishing TCR V-J signatures, a discovery cohort of 100 or so patients was used, comprising 40 to 45 with Graves' ophthalmopathy and around 60 with stable Graves' hyperthyroidism. Prospective prediction of ophthalmopathy was tested in an independent validation cohort of about 19 hyperthyroidism patients and 17 patients who later progressed to ophthalmopathy. For training and testing, the 80 to 100 patients in the discovery cohort were randomly divided in a 7:3 ratio. The study also compared thyroid tissue and blood T-cell repertoires from a handful of Graves' hyperthyroidism patients. After blood sampling, hyperthyroidism patients were treated with methimazole at a starting dose of 30 mg daily, and ophthalmopathy patients were treated with high-dose intravenous methylprednisolone. According to the paper, TCR Vbeta CDR3 sequencing was carried out on about 140 peripheral blood samples, which came from under 50 ophthalmopathy, around 74 hyperthyroidism and approximately 17 progressor patients.

Amplification of TCR beta CDR3 regions was carried out from RNA transcripts. The TCR CDR3 was subjected to a first round of RT-PCR using the HTBI primer set and the Qiagen OneStep RT-PCR kit. A second multiplex PCR round built the libraries, followed by size selection and purification. Paired-end sequencing of the libraries was performed with 100 bp reads on an Illumina HiSeq2000. As for how the authors treated the data: SOAPnuke was used to process the raw data, removing reads that contained adapters or uncalled bases, had a mean Phred below 15, or lacked an exact match to the constant primer or identifier. High-quality paired reads were merged using COPE v1.2.5, and each unique nucleotide sequence was defined as a clonotype. MiTCR v1.1 was used to align the clonotypes against IMGT TRBV, TRBD and TRBJ reference segments. Only V-J combinations with frequency above 0.0001, covering roughly 99% of repertoires, were analysed. The TCS score was defined as the ratio of F50 (clonal expansion) to E x V (chaos), calculated using BLOSUM62-based TCRdist between CDR3 peptides within each V-J. Welch's t-statistics and random forest reduced roughly 500 V-J features to some 14, which were used in a naive Bayes classifier (R e1071). The public reads were quality trimmed at Q25 with fastp and then assembled into clones with MiXCR by TCRdb, keeping productive beta chains. For every CDR3 protein sequence, its rows merge into one entry that carries the most common genes and DNA. TCRdb assigned the V and J calls; the authors' analysis was not used. The sample records roughly 300,000 distinct CDR3 sequences, around a fifth of which are singletons. The leading ten clones occupy around 48% of the sample.

Relative to germline, V is 1 base shorter and J is 7 bases shorter, with 16 bases between their ends. The CDR3, from cysteine to phenylalanine, totals 15 residues. Only the CDR3 DNA is retained, 45 bases long and in frame from the first base. Sequences SGHAT (CDR1) and FQNNGV (CDR2) are obtained from the germline V gene. The investigation overall reported the following: Blood samples also contained most of the expanded thyroid clonotypes (frequency above 0.001), which suggests that blood repertoires may reflect thyroid immune responses. A 13 V-J signature model separated ophthalmopathy from stable hyperthyroidism, with about 88% sensitivity and roughly 81% specificity in cross-validation and 80%/75% in testing. No statistical method was used to set the sample size in advance, and investigators knew the group allocation. In validation, progression to ophthalmopathy was predicted by the model with 70.59% sensitivity and under 85% specificity, a median of about 6.4 months before onset.

Graves' hyperthyroidism was defined as stable when no progression to ophthalmopathy occurred over 18 months of follow-up. Hyperthyroidism patients were newly diagnosed, had a disease duration of under 2 months, and were aged 18 to 65 years. Any patient with an uncontrolled infection, another autoimmune disease, pregnancy or lactation was excluded. Diagnoses relied on clinical symptoms, serum thyroxine and TRAb, thyroid ultrasound and orbital computed tomography. PBMCs were separated from approximately 10 ml of fresh peripheral blood using Ficoll-Paque density gradient centrifugation. Total RNA was extracted with Trizol reagent, and quality was checked on an Agilent 2100 Bioanalyzer. A note on this clonotype: No antigen is known for it. Per-base qualities were not stored, and no clone one base away is much larger.

This TCR was sampled from a woman aged 50 to 60 with Graves' hyperthyroidism. The sample taken for sequencing was blood. The chain links TRBV11-2 with TRBJ1-2; the D gene is not confidently resolved. The CDR3 in this case is CASSLVGDPGVGYTF. The sequenced DNA: TGTGCCAGCAGCTTAGTAGGAGACCCCGGGGTTGGCTACACCTTC.